This entry lists 16 T cell receptor beta chains sequenced from one sample in a study of post-analysis software for immune sequencing data. Unique molecular identifiers tagged the TCR beta cDNA libraries. TCRdb reprocessed the PCR reads with MiXCR, giving one entry per CDR3 protein. The sample records approximately 630,000 distinct CDR3 sequences, 59% being singletons. Points from the study as a whole: Patients carried 5 or 6 TRBV segments more frequently than controls did, and TRBV5-6, TRBV5-1 and TRBV20-1 were among them.

Which antigens these TCRs recognize remains unknown. Sequencing was done on a sample of blood. The receptors here all came from a girl aged 2 to 10 with multiple sclerosis.

This clonotype was counted once. V usage is TRBV7-9 and J usage is TRBJ1-2; D is possibly TRBD1 (5 bases). V shed 0 bases and J shed 2 bases, with 10 bases lying between them. CDR3 length equals 15 residues. In germline, CDR1 is SEHNR, CDR2 FQNEAQ (reference sequence). In nucleotides, the CDR3 is TGTGCCAGCAGCTTAGCAGGGGTTGGAAACTATGGCTACACCTTC. Protein sequence: CASSLAGVGNYGYTF.

This chain uses TRBV2 with TRBJ2-5; 7 nucleotides align to TRBD2. This CDR3 has 13 amino acids. Trimming cost V 7 bases and J 3 bases; bases outside gene matches: 5. Per the germline V gene, CDR1 is SNHLY and CDR2 is FYNNEI. The CDR3 DNA follows: TGTGCCAGCACCCCGACTAGCAAAGAGACCCAGTACTTC. Translation gives CASTPTSKETQYF.

The chain combines TRBV29-1 with TRBJ2-1; D is unresolved. Trimming left V 4 bases short and J 10 bases short, with 14 bases between. The CDR3 spans 12 residues. Germline V gene data show CDR1 as SQVTM and CDR2 as ANQGSEA. CDR3 DNA: TGCAGCGTTGTCCGACCGACTGGAGAGCAGTTCTTC. Its translation is CSVVRPTGEQFF.

The J gene is TRBJ1-3, the V gene TRBV9; D uncertain. V gave up 2 bases and J gave up 4 bases, with 7 bases separating them. Germline assignment: CDR1 SGDLS and CDR2 YYNGEE. This CDR3 has 13 residues. Written as DNA, the CDR3 is TGTGCCAGCAGCGTTCGTGGAGGAAACACCATATATTTT. Its protein product is CASSVRGGNTIYF.

On this clonotype: An end of the junction differs from the germline gene, which may be a read error. The rearrangement joins TRBV7-2 to TRBJ2-3, with 11 bases fitting TRBD2. Germline CDR1 SGHTA, CDR2 FQGNSA. This CDR3 has 16 residues. The CDR3: CASSYLAGGSPDAQYF. In DNA form, the CDR3 reads TGTGCCAGCAGCTATCTAGCGGGGGGCAGTCCAGATGCGCAGTATTTT.

This clonotype came up a few times. The genes are TRBV18 and TRBJ2-4; 8 bases align to TRBD1. Germline CDR1 and CDR2: KGHSH and LQKENI. This CDR3 comprises 13 residues. The ends lost 8 bases at V and 5 bases at J; junction bases unmatched: 5. CDR3 sequence reads: CASHGQGQNIQYF. In DNA, the CDR3 is TGTGCCAGCCACGGACAGGGCCAAAACATTCAGTACTTC.

The chain couples TRBV11-2 to TRBJ2-1; 9 bases map to TRBD2. This CDR3 has 17 amino acids. Per germline, CDR1 SGHAT and CDR2 FQNNGV. V lost 6 bases and J lost 7; bases outside the gene matches: 16. The CDR3 reads CASRDISGRRGENEQFF. The CDR3 DNA reads as TGTGCCAGCAGGGACATAAGCGGGAGGAGAGGGGAAAATGAGCAGTTCTTC.

The chain couples TRBV11-2 to TRBJ2-5; D may be TRBD2 (6 bases). CDR1 and CDR2 from the germline V gene are SGHAT and FQNNGV. The V end lost 1 base, the J end lost 7 bases, and 25 bases lay between the germline ends. The CDR3 is 18 residues long. The CDR3 reads CASSLAPPMGGPFRTQYF. DNA of the CDR3: TGTGCCAGCAGCTTAGCCCCCCCGATGGGAGGCCCCTTCCGGACCCAGTACTTC.

A few counts support this clonotype. The rearrangement uses TRBV6-1 and TRBJ1-2, with TRBD1 as a possible D gene (5 bases). This CDR3 has 12 amino acids. Trimming stripped 10 bases from V and 0 bases from J, with 9 bases between. Germline CDR1 is MNHNS and CDR2 is SASEGT. This CDR3 is CATTDTNYGYTF. The CDR3, as DNA: TGTGCCACCACGGACACTAACTATGGCTACACCTTC.

The chain carries TRBV6-4 and TRBJ1-1; D remains unclear. This CDR3 is built from 13 residues. Trimming left V 6 bases short and J 5 bases short, with 13 bases between. Per germline, CDR1 MRHNA and CDR2 SNTAGT. CDR3 DNA: TGTGCCAGCAGCGACAATGGGAGGACTGAAGCTTTCTTT. This sequence encodes CASSDNGRTEAFF.

This clonotype was counted a single time. At one of its ends the junction is not consistent with the germline gene, which may arise from a read error. The J gene is TRBJ2-7, the V gene TRBV7-9, with D unresolved. The CDR3 extends over 12 amino acids. CDR1 SEHNR and CDR2 FQNEAQ come from the germline V gene (reference sequence). CDR3 amino acids: CAGSLGAYEQYF. The CDR3 DNA reads as TGTGCCGGCAGCTTAGGAGCCTACGAGCAGTACTTC.

The rearrangement joins TRBV2 to TRBJ2-1, with 9 positions matching TRBD2. V lost 6 bases, J lost 0 bases, and 15 bases stayed unmatched. Germline CDR1 and CDR2: SNHLY and FYNNEI. This CDR3 spans 19 amino acids. The DNA for the CDR3 is TGTGCCAGCAGGACCCGTATCTCCATTAGCGGGGGCTCCTACAATGAGCAGTTCTTC. It translates to CASRTRISISGGSYNEQFF.

The CDR3 protein is CASSFGQGTLDTEAFF. CDR3 DNA: TGCGCCAGCAGCTTTGGACAGGGTACCTTGGACACTGAAGCTTTCTTT. The chain has TRBV5-1 and TRBJ1-1, with 8 bases lining up with TRBD1. This CDR3 region has 16 residues. V shed 2 bases, J shed 3 bases, and the junction held 9 bases outside the gene matches. The V gene's germline CDR1 is SGHRS and CDR2 YFSETQ.

This clonotype has a single count. A junction boundary mismatches the germline segment, possibly from a read error. The chain links TRBV3-1 to TRBJ2-7; 7 positions match TRBD1. CDR3 length equals 16 residues. Per germline, CDR1 LGHDT and CDR2 YNNKEL (reference sequence). Here the CDR3 reads CASGQGVQGPPFEQYF. For the CDR3, the DNA is TGTGCCAGCGGCCAAGGGGTACAGGGGCCCCCGTTCGAGCAGTACTTC.

Turning to this clonotype: This CDR3 is missing its conserved last phenylalanine or tryptophan, likely due to a read error. The rearrangement uses TRBV20-1 and TRBJ2-3, with D unresolved. The germline V gene has CDR1 DFQATT and CDR2 SNEGSKA (reference sequence). CDR3 length: 14 residues. The V and J ends lost 0 bases and 0 bases respectively, with 7 bases between them. The CDR3 nucleotides read TGCAGTGCTAGAGATCGACCTAGCACAGATACGCAGTATATT. Protein sequence: CSARDRPSTDTQYI.

The rearrangement links TRBV5-1 to TRBJ2-5; 10 bases are a match to TRBD2. This CDR3 spans 17 amino acids. Germline V gene sequence: CDR1 SGHRS, CDR2 YFSETQ. J was trimmed by 3 bases and V by 0 bases; bases with no gene match: 8. Here the CDR3 reads CASSLEVSSGGKETQYF. CDR3 nucleotide sequence: TGCGCCAGCAGCTTGGAGGTCTCTAGCGGGGGAAAAGAGACCCAGTACTTC. The complete variable domain, with remaining parts taken from reference TRBV5-1 and TRBJ2-5, reads KAGVTQTPRYLIKTRGQQVTLSCSPISGHRSVSWYQQTPGQGLQFLFEYFSETQRNKGNFPGRFSGRQFSNSRSEMNVSTLELGDSALYLCASSLEVSSGGKETQYFGPGTRLLVL.